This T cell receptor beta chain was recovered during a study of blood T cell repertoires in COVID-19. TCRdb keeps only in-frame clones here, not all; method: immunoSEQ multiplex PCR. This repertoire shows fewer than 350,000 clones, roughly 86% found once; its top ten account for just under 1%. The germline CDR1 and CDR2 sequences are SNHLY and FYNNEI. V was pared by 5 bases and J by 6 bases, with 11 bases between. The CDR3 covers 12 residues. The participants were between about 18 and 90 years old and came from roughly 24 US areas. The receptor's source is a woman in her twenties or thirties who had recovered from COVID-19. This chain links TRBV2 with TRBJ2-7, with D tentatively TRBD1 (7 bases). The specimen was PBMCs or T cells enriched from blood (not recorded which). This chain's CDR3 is CASSSQGGEQYF. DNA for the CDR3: TGTGCCAGCAGTAGTCAGGGGGGCGAGCAGTACTTC.